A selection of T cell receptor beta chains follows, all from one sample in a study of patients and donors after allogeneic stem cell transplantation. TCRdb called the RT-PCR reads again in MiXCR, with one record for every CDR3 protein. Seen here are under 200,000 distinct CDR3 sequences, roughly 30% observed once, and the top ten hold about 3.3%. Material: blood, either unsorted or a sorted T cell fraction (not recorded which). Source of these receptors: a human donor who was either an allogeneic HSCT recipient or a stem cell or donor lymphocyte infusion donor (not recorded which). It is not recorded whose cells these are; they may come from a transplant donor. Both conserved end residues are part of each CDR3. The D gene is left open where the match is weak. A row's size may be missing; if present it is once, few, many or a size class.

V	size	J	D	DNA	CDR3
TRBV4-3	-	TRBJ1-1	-	TGCGCCAGCAGCCAAGATCGGGGGGCTGAAGCTTTCTTT	CASSQDRGAEAFF
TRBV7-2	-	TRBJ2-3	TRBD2	TGTGCCAGCAGCTTAGTTCTAGCGGGGAACACAGATACGCAGTATTTT	CASSLVLAGNTDTQYF
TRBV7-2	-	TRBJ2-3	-	TGTGCCAGCAGCCGGCGGGGCCCGGGGGCAGATACGCAGTATTTT	CASSRRGPGADTQYF
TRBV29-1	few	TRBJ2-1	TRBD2	TGCAGCGTTGATCAACTAGCGGGAGGACACAATGAGCAGTTCTTC	CSVDQLAGGHNEQFF
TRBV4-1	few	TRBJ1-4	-	TGCGCCAGCAGCCAAGAACCCCCCAGCCTAATAGGGGATGAAAAACTGTTTTTT	CASSQEPPSLIGDEKLFF
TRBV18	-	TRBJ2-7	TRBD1	TGTGCCAGCTCACGGGATTCCGGGACAGGGGCCCACGAGCAGTACTTC	CASSRDSGTGAHEQYF
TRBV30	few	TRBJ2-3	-	TGTGCCTGGACAGCCCGGTATCAAGGCACTAGCACAGATACGCAGTATTTT	CAWTARYQGTSTDTQYF
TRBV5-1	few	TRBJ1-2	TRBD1	TGCGCCAGCAGCTTGAGGGGGCAGAATCGCTATGGCTACACCTTC	CASSLRGQNRYGYTF
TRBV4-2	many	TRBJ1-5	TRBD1	TGTGCCAGCAGCCACAGACTCCCGGGACAGCTTTATAGCAATCAGCCCCAGCATTTT	CASSHRLPGQLYSNQPQHF
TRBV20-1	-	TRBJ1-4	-	TGCAGTGCTAGACCCCGGGGGGGTAATGAAAAACTGTTTTTT	CSARPRGGNEKLFF
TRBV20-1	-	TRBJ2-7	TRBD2	TGCAGTGCTAGTCGGGGACTAGCCCTACGGTACGAGCAGTACTTC	CSASRGLALRYEQYF
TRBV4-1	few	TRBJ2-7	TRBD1	TGCGCCAGCAGCCAAGAGGCAGGGGGAACTTTCTACGAGCAGTACTTC	CASSQEAGGTFYEQYF
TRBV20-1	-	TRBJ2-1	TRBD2	TGCAGTGCTAGAGATGGAGCGGGAGGGCCTGGGCAGTTCTTC	CSARDGAGGPGQFF
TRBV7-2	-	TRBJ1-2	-	TGTGCCAGCAGCTTAGAAGGGGATTTGGGTGGCTACACCTTC	CASSLEGDLGGYTF
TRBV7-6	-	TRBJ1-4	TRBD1	TGTGCCAGCAGCACCGAACAGGGGGAAAAACTGTTTTTT	CASSTEQGEKLFF
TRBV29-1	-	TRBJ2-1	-	TGCTGCGTTGCTAGGCAGTCGGAGTTCTTC	CCVARQSEFF
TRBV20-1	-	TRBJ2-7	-	TGCAGTGCTAGCCCCGGCGGGCGGGATGGCTACGAGCAGTACTTC	CSASPGGRDGYEQYF
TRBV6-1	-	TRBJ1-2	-	TGTGCCAGTAGGAACTATGGCTACACCTTC	CASRNYGYTF
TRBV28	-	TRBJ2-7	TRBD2	TGTGCCAGTCCTCCCTCGGGGGGCTCCTACGAGCAGTACTTC	CASPPSGGSYEQYF
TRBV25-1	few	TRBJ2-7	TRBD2	TGTGCCAGCAGTTCGACTAGCGGGAGGTACGAGCAGTACTTC	CASSSTSGRYEQYF
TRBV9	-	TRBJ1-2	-	TGTGCCAGCAGCGTAGCTATAGGAGGGAACTATGGCTACACCTTC	CASSVAIGGNYGYTF
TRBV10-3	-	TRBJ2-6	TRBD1	TGTGCCATCAGTCGGGACAGGGTTTCTGGGGCCAACGTCCTGACTTTC	CAISRDRVSGANVLTF
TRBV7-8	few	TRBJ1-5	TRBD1	TGTGCCAGCAGCTTAGCCACGGGACAGTTTTATAGCAATCAGCCCCAGCATTTT	CASSLATGQFYSNQPQHF
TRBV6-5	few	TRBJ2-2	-	TGTGCCAGCAGTTACCGGGGTGGAAACACCGGGGAGCTGTTTTTT	CASSYRGGNTGELFF
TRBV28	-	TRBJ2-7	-	TGTGCCAGCAGTTTGGGGGTGGTTGCCTACGAGCAGTACTTC	CASSLGVVAYEQYF
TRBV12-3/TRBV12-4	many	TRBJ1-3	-	TGTGCCAGCAGTCCACAAGCGGGGGCTGGAAACACCATATATTTT	CASSPQAGAGNTIYF
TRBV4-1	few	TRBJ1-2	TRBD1	TGCGCCAGCAGCCAAGCCGGGACAGGGATTAACTATGGCTACACCTTC	CASSQAGTGINYGYTF
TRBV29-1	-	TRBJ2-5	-	TGCAGCGTTATTCAGGGGGGGACCCTGGAGACCCAGTACTTC	CSVIQGGTLETQYF
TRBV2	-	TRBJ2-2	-	TGTGCCAGCAGTGGAGCATGGGGCGACACCGGGGAGCTGTTTTTT	CASSGAWGDTGELFF